These 28 T cell receptor beta chains originate from one sample sequenced in a study of CD8 T cells in Susac syndrome. Random hexamers were used to reverse transcribe an amount of roughly 0.5 to 1 ug RNA. TCRdb itself ran the immunoSEQ multiplex PCR reads through MiXCR, one entry per CDR3 protein. The sample has around 200,000 distinct CDR3 sequences, around nine tenths seen once; the top ten hold approximately 0.13%. The sample consisted of CD8+ T cells from PBMCs. These TCRs come from a human donor with multiple sclerosis.

The chain carries TRBV20-1 and TRBJ2-7, with D tentatively TRBD1 (5 bases). Germline V gene lookup returns CDR1 DFQATT and CDR2 SNEGSKA (reference sequence). V gave up 5 bases and J gave up 6 bases, with 8 bases separating them. The CDR3 sequence is 10 residues long. CDR3: CSASTGEQYF. CDR3 nucleotides: TGCAGTGCTTCCACAGGCGAGCAGTACTTC.

This chain links TRBV24-1 with TRBJ1-1; D call uncertain. Germline CDR1 KGHDR, CDR2 SFDVKD. V was pared by 1 base and J by 0 bases, with 2 bases between. This CDR3 region has 13 residues. This chain's CDR3 is CATSDLLNTEAFF. CDR3 DNA: TGTGCCACCAGTGATTTATTGAACACTGAAGCTTTCTTT.

V usage is TRBV7-8 and J usage is TRBJ2-2; the match to TRBD2 covers 13 bases. The CDR3 loop spans 17 amino acids. Germline trimming cut 6 bases from V and 4 bases from J; bases unmatched to any gene: 8. CDR1 is SGHVS and CDR2 is FQNEAQ in the germline V gene. CDR3 DNA: TGTGCCAGCAGAATACTAGCGGGAGGGCCGGGCACCGGGGAGCTGTTTTTT. Its protein product is CASRILAGGPGTGELFF. The variable domain in full, with the rest retrieved from reference TRBV7-8 and TRBJ2-2, is GAGVSQSPRYKVAKRGQDVALRCDPISGHVSLFWYQQALGQGPEFLTYFQNEAQLDKSGLPSDRFFAERPEGSVSTLKIQRTQQEDSAVYLCASRILAGGPGTGELFFGEGSRLTVL.

The chain joins TRBV30 to TRBJ2-1, with TRBD2 identical over 12 bases. Looked up from germline, CDR1 is GTSNPN and CDR2 is SVGIG (reference sequence). V dropped 3 bases and J dropped 6; count of bases not matched to a gene: 6. The CDR3 length is 15 residues. CDR3 in amino acids: CAWRLAGGLGNEQFF. CDR3 DNA: TGTGCCTGGAGACTAGCGGGGGGTTTGGGCAATGAGCAGTTCTTC.

This clonotype was recorded a few times. This chain links TRBV19 with TRBJ2-5; unclear D gene. This CDR3 comprises 12 residues. V was shortened by 6 bases and J by 4 bases, with 9 bases between the two germline ends. Germline lookup yields CDR1 LNHDA and CDR2 SQIVND (reference sequence). In DNA form, the CDR3 reads TGTGCCAGTAGGGGTCTGGGAGAGACCCAGTACTTC. This sequence encodes CASRGLGETQYF.

The chain combines TRBV7-9 with TRBJ2-7; 14 bases line up with TRBD2. Trimming removed 5 bases from V and 2 bases from J; junction bases left unmatched: 8. Per the germline V gene, CDR1 is SEHNR and CDR2 is FQNEAQ (reference sequence). The CDR3 has 17 amino acids. The CDR3 loop reads CASSPGTSGRTPYEQYF. The CDR3 region has the DNA TGTGCCAGCAGCCCCGGGACTAGCGGGAGAACCCCCTACGAGCAGTACTTC.

V usage is TRBV19 and J usage is TRBJ1-6, with D hard to call. V was shortened by 11 bases and J by 3 bases, with 8 bases between the two germline ends. The CDR3 totals 12 residues. Per the germline V gene, CDR1 is LNHDA and CDR2 is SQIVND (reference sequence). As DNA, the CDR3 is TGTGCCTCTGGGGACTATAATTCACCCCTCCACTTT. Its translation: CASGDYNSPLHF.

The gene calls are TRBV9 and TRBJ2-1, with 8 bases identical to TRBD2. The CDR3 loop spans 18 amino acids. The ends lost 3 bases at V and 8 bases at J; junction bases unmatched: 19. CDR1 is SGDLS, CDR2 YYNGEE, per germline. As DNA, the CDR3 is TGTGCCAGCAGCGGAGACCTTATGGCTAGCGGGCGTCTCCATGAGCAGTTCTTC. Translation: CASSGDLMASGRLHEQFF.

This clonotype was recorded once. V gene TRBV7-9 combines with J gene TRBJ2-3; 11 bases are shared with TRBD2. V lost 4 bases, J lost 6 bases, and 12 bases stayed unmatched. The CDR3 totals 17 residues. Germline CDR1 is SEHNR and CDR2 is FQNEAQ (reference sequence). The CDR3 here is CASSSASGGLNSDTQYF. The CDR3 DNA is TGTGCCAGCAGCTCCGCTAGCGGGGGGCTGAATTCGGATACGCAGTATTTT.

J is TRBJ2-7 and V is TRBV7-8; 7 positions match TRBD1. Unmatched junction bases numbered 21, after V lost 5 bases and J lost 5 bases. The CDR3 totals 18 residues. Germline V lookup: CDR1 SGHVS, CDR2 FQNEAQ. CDR3 residues: CASSQGQAFSYLEDEQYF. CDR3 coding DNA: TGTGCCAGCAGCCAAGGACAGGCTTTTTCCTACTTGGAAGACGAGCAGTACTTC.

This chain uses TRBV7-9 with TRBJ2-7; 8 positions match TRBD1. The germline V gene has CDR1 SEHNR and CDR2 FQNEAQ (reference sequence). V lost 5 bases to trimming and J lost 4 bases; unmatched junction nucleotides: 10. The CDR3 covers 15 residues. In DNA form, the CDR3 reads TGTGCCAGCAGCCTGCCCTCGGGACAGGCTTACGAGCAGTACTTC. Protein product: CASSLPSGQAYEQYF.

V gene TRBV5-1 combines with J gene TRBJ1-1, with D maybe TRBD1 (5 bases). The germline V and J ends were trimmed by 2 bases and 6 bases, with 20 bases remaining between them. Germline V CDR1 and CDR2: SGHRS, YFSETQ. The CDR3 runs to 16 residues. The CDR3 sequence: CASSFSGTGEFPEAFF. DNA for the CDR3: TGCGCCAGCAGCTTCTCGGGAACGGGGGAGTTCCCTGAAGCTTTCTTT.

This clonotype has only one observation. The rearrangement links TRBV9 to TRBJ2-1; 8 bases match TRBD1. The V gene's germline CDR1 is SGDLS and CDR2 YYNGEE. This CDR3 region has 14 residues. V lost 3 bases to trimming and J lost 9 bases; unmatched junction nucleotides: 8. The CDR3 DNA follows: TGTGCCAGCAGCGACCGGACAGGGTCGGGTGAGCAGTTCTTC. Translating gives CASSDRTGSGEQFF.

This chain uses TRBV2 with TRBJ2-7, with 7 nucleotides matching TRBD1. Germline lookup yields CDR1 SNHLY and CDR2 FYNNEI. This CDR3 region has 15 residues. V trimming: 6 bases; J trimming: 3 bases; junction bases outside the gene matches: 11. Here the CDR3 reads CASRHRDSVIYEQYF. The CDR3 DNA follows: TGTGCCAGCAGACATAGGGACAGTGTAATCTACGAGCAGTACTTC.

The chain employs TRBV4-2 and TRBJ2-7, with 8 positions matching TRBD2. CDR1 is LGHNA, CDR2 YNFKEQ, per germline. This CDR3 has 15 residues. The V and J ends lost 0 bases and 1 base, in that order; junction bases with no gene match: 2. The CDR3 spells CASSQDGLASYEQYF. DNA of the CDR3: TGTGCCAGCAGCCAAGACGGACTAGCATCCTACGAGCAGTACTTC.

Regarding this clonotype: An end of the junction differs from the germline gene, which may be a read error. The chain links TRBV29-1 to TRBJ2-1; D might be TRBD2 (6 bases). Germline loops: CDR1 SQVTM, CDR2 ANQGSEA. CDR3 size: 10 residues. The CDR3: CSVGGRGELF. The CDR3 DNA sequence: TGCAGCGTTGGAGGGCGGGGAGAACTCTTC.

V and J are TRBV6-5 and TRBJ1-2; D not resolved. Germline-derived CDR1 and CDR2 are MNHEY and SVGAGI. The CDR3 length is 11 residues. With 0 bases removed from V and 13 bases from J, the gap between germline ends came to 9 bases. The CDR3 DNA is TGTGCCAGCAGTTACTCGGGGAGTGGCACCTTC. Translated, it gives CASSYSGSGTF.

The chain joins TRBV6-2 or TRBV6-3 to TRBJ2-7; 7 bases agree with TRBD2. With 3 bases clipped from V and 0 bases from J, the junction kept 5 bases outside the gene matches. Germline loops: CDR1 MNHEY, CDR2 SVGEGT. This CDR3 has 15 residues. The CDR3 region is CASSYVGGSSYEQYF. The CDR3 DNA sequence: TGTGCCAGCAGTTATGTGGGAGGGAGCTCCTACGAGCAGTACTTC.

The genes are TRBV5-1 and TRBJ2-5; TRBD2 matches 12 bases. CDR1 SGHRS and CDR2 YFSETQ come from the germline V gene. The J segment lost 3 bases and the V segment lost 0 bases, leaving 6 bases of the junction unmatched. The CDR3 runs to 17 residues. CDR3 nucleotides: TGCGCCAGCAGCTTGGACCTAGCGGGAGGGCCGGAAGAGACCCAGTACTTC. It codes for CASSLDLAGGPEETQYF.

The genes are TRBV4-2 and TRBJ2-2, with TRBD1 matching over 8 bases. Looked up from germline, CDR1 is LGHNA and CDR2 is YNFKEQ. The V segment lost 2 bases and the J segment 5 bases; nucleotides outside the gene matches: 4. This CDR3 is 15 amino acids long. The CDR3 here is CASSQYTGGTGELFF. DNA for the CDR3: TGTGCCAGCAGCCAATATACAGGGGGGACCGGGGAGCTGTTTTTT.

This chain links TRBV9 with TRBJ2-3; tentatively, D is TRBD1 (5 bases). From germline, CDR1 is SGDLS and CDR2 YYNGEE. V was cut by 3 bases and J by 2 bases, with 13 bases left in between. The CDR3 loop spans 15 amino acids. Written as DNA, the CDR3 is TGTGCCAGCAGCGCCTATTCCGGACACACAGATACGCAGTATTTT. The encoded protein is CASSAYSGHTDTQYF.

This chain uses TRBV5-1 with TRBJ2-2, with a possible D match to TRBD1 (5 bases). Germline CDR1 and CDR2: SGHRS and YFSETQ. This CDR3 contains 15 residues. Trimming pared 3 bases from V and 4 bases from J, leaving 13 bases between. Written as DNA, the CDR3 is TGCGCCAGCAGCTCGTCAGGGATGGGCACCGGGGAGCTGTTTTTT. This codes for CASSSSGMGTGELFF. The full variable domain, in which reference TRBV5-1 and TRBJ2-2 provide the parts outside the CDR3, is KAGVTQTPRYLIKTRGQQVTLSCSPISGHRSVSWYQQTPGQGLQFLFEYFSETQRNKGNFPGRFSGRQFSNSRSEMNVSTLELGDSALYLCASSSSGMGTGELFFGEGSRLTVL.

J is TRBJ2-5 and V is TRBV12-3 or TRBV12-4, with 8 bases matching TRBD2. Trimming cost V 3 bases and J 3 bases; bases outside gene matches: 6. This CDR3 comprises 15 residues. CDR3 coding DNA: TGTGCCAGCAGTTTTTCCGGGAGGGTGAAAGAGACCCAGTACTTC. It is translated as CASSFSGRVKETQYF.

The V and J genes are TRBV7-9 and TRBJ2-3, with 10 bases matching TRBD1. The length of the CDR3 is 15 residues. Germline V gene sequence: CDR1 SEHNR, CDR2 FQNEAQ (reference sequence). The V gene end was trimmed by 5 bases and the J gene end by 6 bases; junction bases not matched to a gene: 8. The CDR3 spells CASSIGQGGADTQYF. CDR3 DNA: TGTGCCAGCAGCATCGGACAGGGGGGCGCGGATACGCAGTATTTT.

This chain uses TRBV3-1 with TRBJ2-3; 9 nucleotides agree with TRBD2. The CDR3 totals 16 residues. The ends lost 4 bases at V and 3 bases at J; junction bases unmatched: 8. Looked up from germline, CDR1 is LGHDT and CDR2 is YNNKEL (reference sequence). The CDR3 protein is CASSPWREGLTDTQYF. The CDR3 DNA follows: TGTGCCAGCAGCCCTTGGCGGGAGGGCTTAACAGATACGCAGTATTTT.

The CDR3 region has the DNA TGTGCCAGCAGGCCGAAGGGTCTTTGGGGTAATGAGCAGTTCTTC. Its translation: CASRPKGLWGNEQFF. The V call is TRBV7-9, the J call TRBJ2-1; no clear D gene. The CDR3 covers 15 residues. V was cut by 6 bases and J by 7 bases, with 19 bases left in between. CDR1 and CDR2 (germline): SEHNR, FQNEAQ (reference sequence). The full variable domain, rest sourced from reference TRBV7-9 and TRBJ2-1, is DTGVSQNPRHKITKRGQNVTFRCDPISEHNRLYWYRQTLGQGPEFLTYFQNEAQLEKSRLLSDRFSAERPKGSFSTLEIQRTEQGDSAMYLCASRPKGLWGNEQFFGPGTRLTVL.

The CDR3 nucleotides read TGTGCCAGCAGCTTGGACATTTCCTACAATGAGCAGTTCTTC. Residues: CASSLDISYNEQFF. The chain carries TRBV5-6 and TRBJ2-1; no clear D gene. The germline V gene encodes CDR1 SGHDT and CDR2 YYEEEE. Trimming stripped 0 bases from V and 1 base from J, with 5 bases between. The CDR3 consists of 14 residues.

The rearrangement links TRBV3-1 to TRBJ2-4; 7 bases map to TRBD1. The V segment lost 4 bases and the J segment 1 base; nucleotides outside the gene matches: 16. CDR1 LGHDT and CDR2 YNNKEL come from the germline V gene (reference sequence). The CDR3 totals 19 residues. CDR3 nucleotide sequence: TGTGCCAGCAGCCTCCTAGGGGGCCCACGGGGTATGGCCAAAAACATTCAGTACTTC. Protein: CASSLLGGPRGMAKNIQYF. The entire variable domain, with the rest obtained from reference TRBV3-1 and TRBJ2-4, is as follows: DTAVSQTPKYLVTQMGNDKSIKCEQNLGHDTMYWYKQDSKKFLKIMFSYNNKELIINETVPNRFSPKSPDKAHLNLHINSLELGDSAVYFCASSLLGGPRGMAKNIQYFGAGTRLSVL.